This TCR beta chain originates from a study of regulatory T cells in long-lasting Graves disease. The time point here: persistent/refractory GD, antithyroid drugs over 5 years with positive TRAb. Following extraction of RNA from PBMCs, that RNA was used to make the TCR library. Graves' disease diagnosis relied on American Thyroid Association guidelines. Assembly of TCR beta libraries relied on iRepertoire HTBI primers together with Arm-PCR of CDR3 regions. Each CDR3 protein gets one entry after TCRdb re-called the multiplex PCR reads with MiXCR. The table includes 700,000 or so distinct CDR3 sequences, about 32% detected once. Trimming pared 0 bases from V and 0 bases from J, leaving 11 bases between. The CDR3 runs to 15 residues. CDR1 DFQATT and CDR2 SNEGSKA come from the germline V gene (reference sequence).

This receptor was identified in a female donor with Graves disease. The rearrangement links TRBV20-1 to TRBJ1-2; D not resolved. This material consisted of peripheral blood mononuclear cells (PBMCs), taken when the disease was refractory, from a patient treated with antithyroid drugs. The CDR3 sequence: CSAREPARANYGYTF. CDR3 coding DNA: TGCAGTGCTAGAGAGCCAGCGAGGGCTAACTATGGCTACACCTTC.